Below, 6 T cell receptor beta chains from the same sample are listed, as sequenced in a study of T cell responses to AZD1222 COVID-19 vaccine. Assay used: immunoSEQ multiplex PCR; TCRdb lists only in-frame clones, some missing. The sample lists about 150,000 clones, 90% occurring once. This specimen was peripheral blood, taken on day 0 of AZD1222 vaccination. Source of these receptors: an adult in good health.

V is TRBV29-1 and J is TRBJ2-7; the D gene is possibly TRBD2 (5 bases). The CDR3 loop spans 14 amino acids. Trimming left V 3 bases short and J 6 bases short, with 18 bases between. Germline V gene sequence: CDR1 SQVTM, CDR2 ANQGSEA. The CDR3 loop reads CSVDESSLGSEQYF. Here the CDR3 DNA reads TGCAGCGTTGACGAGAGTAGTCTGGGGAGCGAGCAGTACTTC.

The V call is TRBV6-2 or TRBV6-3, the J call TRBJ1-1, with a weak D call TRBD1 (6 bases). CDR1 and CDR2 from the germline V gene are MNHEY and SVGEGT. The V end lost 2 bases, the J end lost 1 base, and 17 bases lay between the germline ends. This CDR3 comprises 17 residues. The CDR3, as DNA: TGTGCCAGCAGTTACAAGACAGGCGGTTTTGCGAACACTGAAGCTTTCTTT. Its protein is CASSYKTGGFANTEAFF.

This chain joins TRBV6-1 and TRBJ1-2; D is uncertain. V was shortened by 2 bases and J by 4 bases, with 8 bases between the two germline ends. The germline gives CDR1 MNHNS, CDR2 SASEGT. This CDR3 has 13 residues. The CDR3 DNA follows: TGTGCCAGCAGTGAACTCCACCTCTATGGCTACACCTTC. It yields the protein CASSELHLYGYTF.

The chain uses TRBV7-2 and TRBJ1-3, with 7 bases fitting TRBD1. Looked up from germline, CDR1 is SGHTA and CDR2 is FQGNSA. The CDR3 spans 16 residues. V was pared by 1 base and J by 0 bases, with 3 bases of the junction left unmatched. This chain's CDR3 is CASSLGRQGSGNTIYF. DNA of the CDR3: TGTGCCAGCAGCTTAGGAAGACAGGGCTCTGGAAACACCATATATTTT.

Notes on this clone: A read error may account for a junction end that differs from germline. The chain recombines TRBV3-1 (or the pseudogene TRBV3-2) with TRBJ1-2; no definite D call. CDR3 length: 12 amino acids. CDR1 and CDR2 from the germline V gene are LGHDT and YNNKEL (reference sequence). The CDR3, as DNA: TGTGCCAGCAGCCAGATGAACTATCGCTACACCTTC. Encoded protein: CASSQMNYRYTF.

The genes are TRBV19 and TRBJ2-7, with 14 bases aligning to TRBD2. V lost 2 bases, J lost 6 bases, and 12 bases stayed unmatched. The CDR3 has 18 residues. CDR1 and CDR2 (germline): LNHDA, SQIVND (reference sequence). CDR3 DNA: TGTGCCAGTAGTATACTGGGACTAGCGGGAGCGCTAGTTGTCGAGCAGTACTTC. This sequence encodes CASSILGLAGALVVEQYF.